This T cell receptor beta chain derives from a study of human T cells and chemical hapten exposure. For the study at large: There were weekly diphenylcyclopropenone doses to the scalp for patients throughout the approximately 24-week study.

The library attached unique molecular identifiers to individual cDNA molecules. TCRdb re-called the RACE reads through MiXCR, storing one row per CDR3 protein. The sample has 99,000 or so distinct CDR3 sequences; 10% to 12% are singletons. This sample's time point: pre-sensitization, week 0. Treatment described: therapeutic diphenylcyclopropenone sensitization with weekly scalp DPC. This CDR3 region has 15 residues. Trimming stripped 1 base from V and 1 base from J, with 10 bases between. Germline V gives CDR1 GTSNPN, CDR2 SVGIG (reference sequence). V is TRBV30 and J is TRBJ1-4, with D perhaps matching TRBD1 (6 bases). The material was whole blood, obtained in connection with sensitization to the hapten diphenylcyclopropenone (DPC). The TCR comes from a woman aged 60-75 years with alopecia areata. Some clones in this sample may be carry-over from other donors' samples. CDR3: CAWSEQGGTNEKLFF. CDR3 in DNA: TGTGCCTGGAGTGAACAGGGAGGAACTAATGAAAAACTGTTTTTT.